These 28 T cell receptor beta chains share one sample of origin, sequenced in a study of OX40 agonist ivuxolimab in advanced cancers. This table comes from immunoSEQ multiplex PCR, and its TCRdb copy is limited to in-frame clones, with some not included. The table lists 34,000 or so clones, less than 80% of them singletons. The source material was CD4+ or CD8+ T cells sorted from blood, sampled in a trial of the OX40 agonist ivuxolimab. Receptors originate from an adult with an advanced solid tumor such as melanoma, head and neck, liver or kidney cancer.

CDR3 in DNA: TGCGCCAGCAGCTTGGGCGGGGCCGGGGCCAACGTCCTGACTTTC. It encodes CASSLGGAGANVLTF. V gene TRBV5-1 combines with J gene TRBJ2-6; D might be TRBD2 (6 bases). The CDR3 is made up of 15 amino acids. From germline, CDR1 is SGHRS and CDR2 YFSETQ. Trimming took off 0 bases at V and 4 bases at J, with 8 bases between the two ends. Supplemented by reference TRBV5-1 and TRBJ2-6, the full variable domain reads KAGVTQTPRYLIKTRGQQVTLSCSPISGHRSVSWYQQTPGQGLQFLFEYFSETQRNKGNFPGRFSGRQFSNSRSEMNVSTLELGDSALYLCASSLGGAGANVLTFGAGSRLTVL.

This chain joins TRBV30 and TRBJ2-7, with a possible D match to TRBD1 (5 bases). Trimming pared 0 bases from V and 0 bases from J, leaving 9 bases between. CDR1 is GTSNPN, CDR2 SVGIG, per germline (reference sequence). The CDR3 spans 14 residues. The CDR3 sequence is CAWSVGAGSYEQYF. In DNA, the CDR3 is TGTGCCTGGAGTGTAGGGGCAGGCTCCTACGAGCAGTACTTC. Full variable domain (missing parts from reference TRBV30 and TRBJ2-7): SQTIHQWPATLVQPVGSPLSLECTVEGTSNPNLYWYRQAAGRGLQLLFYSVGIGQISSEVPQNLSASRPQDRQFILSSKKLLLSDSGFYLCAWSVGAGSYEQYFGPGTRLTVT.

The V and J genes are TRBV18 and TRBJ1-2, with no clear D. The germline gives CDR1 KGHSH, CDR2 LQKENI. The CDR3 length is 12 residues. Trimming shortened V by 2 bases and J by 6 bases, and 7 bases separated the two germline ends. In nucleotides, the CDR3 is TGTGCCAGCTCACCAAAAACAGATGGCTACACCTTC. Translating gives CASSPKTDGYTF.

V gene TRBV5-4 combines with J gene TRBJ2-5; TRBD1 is a possible D gene (5 bases). The CDR3 is made up of 13 amino acids. V was shortened by 2 bases and J by 4 bases, with 9 bases between the two germline ends. Germline-derived CDR1 and CDR2 are SGHNT and YYREEE (reference sequence). The CDR3 nucleotides read TGTGCCAGCAGCTTCTGGGGCGGAGAGACCCAGTACTTC. Amino acids: CASSFWGGETQYF.

V is TRBV19 and J is TRBJ1-5; 9 bases align to TRBD1. Germline V gene data show CDR1 as LNHDA and CDR2 as SQIVND (reference sequence). With 5 bases clipped from V and 6 bases from J, the junction kept 20 bases outside the gene matches. This CDR3 is 19 amino acids long. CDR3 nucleotide sequence: TGTGCCAGTAGTCCCCCGACATGGACAGGGGAGAGTAAAGGTCAGCCCCAGCATTTT. Its translation is CASSPPTWTGESKGQPQHF.

V usage is TRBV30 and J usage is TRBJ2-7; 8 nucleotides agree with TRBD1. V shed 4 bases and J 0 bases; nucleotides not matched to a gene: 2. Germline-derived CDR1 and CDR2 are GTSNPN and SVGIG (reference sequence). The CDR3 has 13 amino acids. The CDR3 sequence: CAWMTGVSYEQYF. Written as DNA, the CDR3 is TGTGCCTGGATGACAGGGGTCTCCTACGAGCAGTACTTC.

CDR3 protein: CASGLSGVWDNEQFF. In DNA form, the CDR3 reads TGTGCTAGTGGTTTGTCGGGGGTTTGGGACAATGAGCAGTTCTTC. The J gene is TRBJ2-1, the V gene TRBV12-5, with a weak D call TRBD2 (6 bases). The CDR3 spans 15 residues. With 2 bases removed from V and 5 bases from J, the gap between germline ends came to 13 bases. Germline lookup yields CDR1 LGHNT and CDR2 FRNRAP. Complete variable domain (other parts from reference TRBV12-5 and TRBJ2-1): DARVTQTPRHKVTEMGQEVTMRCQPILGHNTVFWYRQTMMQGLELLAYFRNRAPLDDSGMPKDRFSAEMPDATLATLKIQPSEPRDSAVYFCASGLSGVWDNEQFFGPGTRLTVL.

This clone was detected only a few times. The DNA for the CDR3 is TGTGCCCTGAGGCTAGATAACACAGATACGCAGTATTTT. It specifies CALRLDNTDTQYF. The chain uses TRBV19 and TRBJ2-3; D ambiguous. V shed 11 bases and J shed 2 bases, with 14 bases lying between them. Germline loops: CDR1 LNHDA, CDR2 SQIVND (reference sequence). The CDR3 runs 13 residues.

The chain recombines TRBV14 with TRBJ1-1; D ambiguous. The CDR3 is 14 amino acids. Germline lookup yields CDR1 SGHDN and CDR2 FVKESK. Between the trimmed V and J ends, which lost 1 base and 5 bases, there was a span of 11 bases. In DNA form, the CDR3 reads TGTGCCAGCAGCCAAGGAGGTAGCAAGACTGAAGCTTTCTTT. This sequence encodes CASSQGGSKTEAFF.

The V call is TRBV19, the J call TRBJ1-3, with 9 bases aligning to TRBD1. The V and J ends lost 0 bases and 2 bases, in that order; junction bases with no gene match: 5. There are 17 residues in the CDR3. Germline V gives CDR1 LNHDA, CDR2 SQIVND (reference sequence). CDR3 coding DNA: TGTGCCAGTAGTATAGAGGGACAGGGAACTACTGGAAACACCATATATTTT. This encodes CASSIEGQGTTGNTIYF. Filled out from reference TRBV19 and TRBJ1-3, the complete variable domain reads DGGITQSPKYLFRKEGQNVTLSCEQNLNHDAMYWYRQDPGQGLRLIYYSQIVNDFQKGDIAEGYSVSREKKESFPLTVTSAQKNPTAFYLCASSIEGQGTTGNTIYFGEGSWLTVV.

The rearrangement joins TRBV18 to TRBJ2-7; TRBD2 matches at 11 bases. Germline assignment: CDR1 KGHSH and CDR2 LQKENI. V was pared by 6 bases and J by 2 bases, with 3 bases of the junction left unmatched. The CDR3 is made up of 14 amino acids. This chain's CDR3 is CASSLAGGPYEQYF. The CDR3 nucleotides are TGTGCCAGCTCCCTAGCGGGGGGCCCCTACGAGCAGTACTTC.

This rearrangement joins TRBV6-5 to TRBJ1-2; D remains ambiguous. Trimming cost V 2 bases and J 8 bases, with 18 bases left between them. Germline CDR1 and CDR2: MNHEY and SVGAGI. There are 15 residues in the CDR3. As DNA, the CDR3 is TGTGCCAGCAGTTACAGTTCTCCAGGTGATGGAGGCTACACCTTC. Translating it yields CASSYSSPGDGGYTF.

CDR3 DNA sequence: TGTGCCAGCAGTTTACAGGCCTCTACCTATAATTCACCCCTCCACTTT. It is translated as CASSLQASTYNSPLHF. V usage is TRBV27 and J usage is TRBJ1-6; D is uncertain. This CDR3 comprises 16 residues. Germline assignment: CDR1 MNHEY and CDR2 SMNVEV (reference sequence). V lost 2 bases and J 2 bases, leaving 10 bases between the germline ends.

The V call is TRBV29-1, the J call TRBJ1-1; D not certain. V lost 7 bases and J lost 5, with 8 bases in between. The CDR3 loop spans 10 amino acids. CDR1 SQVTM and CDR2 ANQGSEA come from the germline V gene. For the CDR3, the DNA is TGCAGCGACACCGGGACTGAAGCTTTCTTT. Protein product: CSDTGTEAFF.

The rearrangement links TRBV9 to TRBJ1-1; D not resolved. V lost 0 bases, J lost 3 bases, and 15 bases lay in between. This CDR3 is 16 amino acids long. Germline CDR1 and CDR2: SGDLS and YYNGEE. Here the CDR3 DNA reads TGTGCCAGCAGCGTAGGTGGCGGGATCTGGGACACTGAAGCTTTCTTT. This encodes CASSVGGGIWDTEAFF.

This chain joins TRBV5-1 and TRBJ2-1, with D perhaps TRBD1 or TRBD2 (6 bases each). There are 15 residues in the CDR3. The V gene's germline CDR1 is SGHRS and CDR2 YFSETQ. V gave up 0 bases and J gave up 6 bases, with 13 bases separating them. CDR3 region: CASSLEQGRTNEQFF. CDR3 nucleotide sequence: TGCGCCAGCAGCTTGGAGCAGGGGAGGACCAATGAGCAGTTCTTC.

The gene calls are TRBV11-2 and TRBJ2-3, with 7 bases that match TRBD2. The V and J ends lost 8 bases and 2 bases, in that order; junction bases with no gene match: 10. The CDR3 contains 15 residues. Per germline, CDR1 SGHAT and CDR2 FQNNGV. Written as DNA, the CDR3 is TGTGCCAGCGGAGGCGGGGGTTTACCCACAGATACGCAGTATTTT. It is translated as CASGGGGLPTDTQYF.

The J gene is TRBJ1-4, the V gene TRBV10-1; D gene ambiguous. Trimming pared 4 bases from V and 2 bases from J, leaving 8 bases between. There are 14 residues in the CDR3. Germline V gene sequence: CDR1 WNHNN, CDR2 SYGVQD (reference sequence). CDR3 bases: TGCGCCAGCAGTGCAGGTTGGACTAATGAAAAACTGTTTTTT. Translation: CASSAGWTNEKLFF.

The chain employs TRBV19 and TRBJ2-7; the D is unclear. The CDR3 runs 13 residues. Deletions cut 0 bases from V and 6 bases from J, with 9 bases between. The germline V gene has CDR1 LNHDA and CDR2 SQIVND (reference sequence). CDR3 coding DNA: TGTGCCAGTAGTATAGAATCCAGGTTCGAGCAGTACTTC. It encodes CASSIESRFEQYF.

This sequence joins TRBV5-1 and TRBJ2-3; D remains unclear. The CDR3 has 12 residues. V was trimmed by 0 bases and J by 4 bases, leaving 3 bases between them. Germline CDR1 is SGHRS and CDR2 is YFSETQ. The CDR3 is CASSLAADTQYF. For the CDR3, the DNA is TGCGCCAGCAGCTTGGCCGCAGATACGCAGTATTTT.

As for this clone: In the same sample, other DNA sequences code for this CDR3. The V gene is TRBV4-1, the J gene TRBJ2-7; no firm D call. Trimming shortened V by 0 bases and J by 3 bases, and 9 bases separated the two germline ends. In germline, CDR1 is MGHRA, CDR2 YSYEKL. CDR3 length equals 14 residues. The CDR3 bases are TGCGCCAGCAGCCAAGATCTCCAGATCTACGAGCAGTACTTC. It specifies CASSQDLQIYEQYF.

The rearrangement uses TRBV6-4 and TRBJ2-2; 7 bases agree with TRBD1. After removal of 6 bases from V and 7 bases from J, the junction contained 5 bases not matched to a gene. The CDR3 sequence is 13 residues long. From germline, CDR1 is MRHNA and CDR2 SNTAGT. In DNA form, the CDR3 reads TGTGCCAGCAGCCGACAGGGCGGCGGGGAGCTGTTTTTT. Protein product: CASSRQGGGELFF.

V is TRBV7-6 and J is TRBJ1-6; D not resolved. Germline values: CDR1 SGHVS, CDR2 FNYEAQ. The ends were cut back, 4 bases at V and 14 bases at J, with 18 bases in the middle. The CDR3 is 14 residues long. The DNA of the CDR3 is TGTGCCAGCAGCTCCTCGACCCAAGTTAGATCCCTCCACTTT. Amino acid sequence: CASSSSTQVRSLHF.

The chain links TRBV7-9 to TRBJ1-6, with no clear D. Trimming shortened V by 5 bases and J by 0 bases, and 11 bases separated the two germline ends. The CDR3 extends over 16 amino acids. Germline V gene sequence: CDR1 SEHNR, CDR2 FQNEAQ (reference sequence). This chain's CDR3 is CASSPRESSYNSPLHF. DNA for the CDR3: TGTGCCAGCAGCCCTCGAGAGAGCTCCTATAATTCACCCCTCCACTTT.

The chain is built from TRBV5-1 and TRBJ1-4; D perhaps matches TRBD1 (5 bases). The CDR3 sequence is 14 residues long. Trimming stripped 3 bases from V and 7 bases from J, with 13 bases between. Germline loops: CDR1 SGHRS, CDR2 YFSETQ. The CDR3 region has the DNA TGCGCCAGCAGCTGGGCCCCAGGGACTGAAAAACTGTTTTTT. Its protein product is CASSWAPGTEKLFF. Full variable domain (rest looked up from reference TRBV5-1 and TRBJ1-4): KAGVTQTPRYLIKTRGQQVTLSCSPISGHRSVSWYQQTPGQGLQFLFEYFSETQRNKGNFPGRFSGRQFSNSRSEMNVSTLELGDSALYLCASSWAPGTEKLFFGSGTQLSVL.

This sequence joins TRBV2 and TRBJ2-1, with 8 bases matching TRBD2. Per germline, CDR1 SNHLY and CDR2 FYNNEI. J lost 7 bases, V lost 2 bases, and 10 bases had no gene match. The CDR3 runs 16 residues. Written as DNA, the CDR3 is TGTGCCAGCAGTGAATCGGGACTAGTGGGTAGGAATGAGCAGTTCTTC. Protein sequence: CASSESGLVGRNEQFF.

The V call is TRBV9, the J call TRBJ1-2, with 12 bases lining up with TRBD1. CDR1 and CDR2 from the germline V gene are SGDLS and YYNGEE. This CDR3 contains 15 residues. V lost 3 bases and J lost 4; bases outside the gene matches: 4. The CDR3 coding sequence is TGTGCCAGCAGCGGGGGACAGGGGGCATTCTATGGCTACACCTTC. Translating gives CASSGGQGAFYGYTF. The full variable domain, with the rest looked up from reference TRBV9 and TRBJ1-2, is DSGVTQTPKHLITATGQRVTLRCSPRSGDLSVYWYQQSLDQGLQFLIQYYNGEERAKGNILERFSAQQFPDLHSELNLSSLELGDSALYFCASSGGQGAFYGYTFGSGTRLTVV.

This rearrangement joins TRBV11-3 to TRBJ2-1; TRBD2 aligns across 8 bases. This CDR3 has 14 residues. V dropped 0 bases and J dropped 12; count of bases not matched to a gene: 7. Germline CDR1 SGHNT, CDR2 YENEEA. CDR3 bases: TGTGCCAGCAGCTTAGAAGAGTCGGGGGGGGTGCAGTTCTTC. Protein: CASSLEESGGVQFF.